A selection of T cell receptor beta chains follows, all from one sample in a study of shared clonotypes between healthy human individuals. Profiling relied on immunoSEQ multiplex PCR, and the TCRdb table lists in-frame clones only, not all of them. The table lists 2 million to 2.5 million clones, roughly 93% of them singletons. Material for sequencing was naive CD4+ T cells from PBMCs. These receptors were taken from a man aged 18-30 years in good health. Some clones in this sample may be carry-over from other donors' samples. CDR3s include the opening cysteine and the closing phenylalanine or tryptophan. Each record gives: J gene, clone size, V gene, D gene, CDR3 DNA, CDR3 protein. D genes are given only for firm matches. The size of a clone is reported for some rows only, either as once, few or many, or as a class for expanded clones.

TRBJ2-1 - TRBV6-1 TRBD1 TGTGCCAGCATCCCGCCGGGACAGGGTCGCAATGAGCAGTTCTTC CASIPPGQGRNEQFF
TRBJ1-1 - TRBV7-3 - TGTGCCAGCAGATCAGAGACTGAAGCTTTCTTT CASRSETEAFF
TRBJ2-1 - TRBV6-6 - TGTGCCAGCAGTTTGGACAGCACCTACAATGAGCAGTTCTTC CASSLDSTYNEQFF
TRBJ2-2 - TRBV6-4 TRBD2 TGTGCCAGCATTCGCGGGAGGGACCATGATTCGAACACCGGGGAGCTGTTTTTT CASIRGRDHDSNTGELFF
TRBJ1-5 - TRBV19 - TGTGCCAGTAGTGTAGTTACCTTCTCCGGAAGCAATCAGCCCCAGCATTTT CASSVVTFSGSNQPQHF
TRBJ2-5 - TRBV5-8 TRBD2 TGTGCCAGCAGCCCGGGACTAGCGGGAGGGGGTCAAGAGACCCAGTACTTC CASSPGLAGGGQETQYF
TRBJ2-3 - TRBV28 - TGTGCCAGCAGTTTATCCCCAGATACGCAGTATTTT CASSLSPDTQYF
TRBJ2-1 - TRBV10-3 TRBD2 TGTGCCATCAGTGAGCGGGGACTAGCGGGGGCTAATGAGCAGTTCTTC CAISERGLAGANEQFF
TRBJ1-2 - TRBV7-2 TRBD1 TGTGCCAGCAGCACGGGACAGGGCTATGGCTACACCTTC CASSTGQGYGYTF
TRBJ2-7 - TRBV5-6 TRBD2 TGTGCCAGCAGCCGGACTAGCGGGAGCGTTTACGAGCAGTACTTC CASSRTSGSVYEQYF
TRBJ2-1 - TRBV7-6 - TGTGCCAGCAGCTTAGCGGGCTCAGGGGACAATGAGCAGTTCTTC CASSLAGSGDNEQFF
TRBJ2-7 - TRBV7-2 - TGTGCCAGCAGCTTATGGGGGGGCCGGGGCGAGCAGTACTTC CASSLWGGRGEQYF
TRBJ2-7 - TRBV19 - TGTGCCAGTAGGAATGCGGGGGCCGACTACGAGCAGTACTTC CASRNAGADYEQYF
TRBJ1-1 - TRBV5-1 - TGCGCCAGCAGCTTGGCCGGGGGAGCTGAAGCTTTCTTT CASSLAGGAEAFF
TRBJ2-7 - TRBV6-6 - TGTGCCAGCATGCCCCCTACGGGGTACGAGCAGTACTTC CASMPPTGYEQYF
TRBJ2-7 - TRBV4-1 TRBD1 TGCGCCAGCAGCCGGACAACAGGGGCCCTAAACGAGCAGTACTTC CASSRTTGALNEQYF
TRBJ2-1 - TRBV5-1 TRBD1 TGCGCCAGCAGGGACAGGGTCCACAATGAGCAGTTCTTC CASRDRVHNEQFF
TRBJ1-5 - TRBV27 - TGTGCCAGCAGACAGGGAGGGCAGCCCCAGCATTTT CASRQGGQPQHF
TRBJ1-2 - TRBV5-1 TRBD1 TGCGCCAGCAGCTTCTCACAGGGGGAGGACGGCTACACCTTC CASSFSQGEDGYTF
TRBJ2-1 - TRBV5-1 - TGCGCCAGCAGCTTGGGTCAGGGCAATGAGCAGTTCTTC CASSLGQGNEQFF
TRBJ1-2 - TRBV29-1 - TGCAGCGTTGGGTCGGGCTATGGCTACACCTTC CSVGSGYGYTF
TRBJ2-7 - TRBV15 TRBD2 TGTGCCACCAGCGTCGATTTAGCGGGAGTCTACGAGCAGTACTTC CATSVDLAGVYEQYF
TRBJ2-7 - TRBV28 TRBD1 TGTGCCAGCAGTTCGCCCGGGGACAGCCGACGAGCGTCAGGCGAGCAGTACTTC CASSSPGDSRRASGEQYF
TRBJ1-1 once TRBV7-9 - TGTGCCAGCAGCTTTGCGGGGGCGAGAAGCACTGAAGCTTTCTTT CASSFAGARSTEAFF
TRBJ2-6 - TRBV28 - TGTGCCAGCAGTTTGACCAGGGGTATACCTGGGGCCAACGTCCTGACTTTC CASSLTRGIPGANVLTF
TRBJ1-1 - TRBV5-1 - TGCGCCAGCAGCCCAATTGGGGGGCTGACTGAAGCTTTCTTT CASSPIGGLTEAFF
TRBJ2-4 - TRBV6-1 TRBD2 TGTGCCAGCAGTGAAGGACTAGCGGGAGGGCCCAAAAACATTCAGTACTTC CASSEGLAGGPKNIQYF
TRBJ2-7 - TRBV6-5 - TGTGCCAGCAGTTACCTCAGGGGAGGCCGCGGCTACGAGCAGTACTTC CASSYLRGGRGYEQYF
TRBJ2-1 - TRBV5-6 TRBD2 TGTGCCAGCAGCTCCTCGACTAGCTCTAATGAGCAGTTCTTC CASSSSTSSNEQFF
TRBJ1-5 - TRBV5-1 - TGCGCCAGCAGCGTTACAGGGATGGGACAGCCCCAGCATTTT CASSVTGMGQPQHF
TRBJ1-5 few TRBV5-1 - TGCGCCAGCAGCTCCTTCGGGGGATCCAATCAGCCCCAGCATTTT CASSSFGGSNQPQHF
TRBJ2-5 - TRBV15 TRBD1 TGTGCCACCAGCAGAGATCTAGGGGGCAAAGAGACCCAGTACTTC CATSRDLGGKETQYF
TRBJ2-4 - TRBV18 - TGTGCCAGCTCACCTTCCGGGACTGGGAACATTCAGTACTTC CASSPSGTGNIQYF
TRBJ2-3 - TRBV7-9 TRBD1 TGTGCCAGCAGCCCCCGGACAGGGACAGATACGCAGTATTTT CASSPRTGTDTQYF
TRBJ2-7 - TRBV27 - TGTGCCAGCAGTTCCAACTACTACGAGCAGTACTTC CASSSNYYEQYF
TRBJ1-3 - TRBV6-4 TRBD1 TGTGCCAACCACGGACAGGCCCCCTCTGGAAACACCATATATTTT CANHGQAPSGNTIYF
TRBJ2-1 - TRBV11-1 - TGTGCCAGCAGCTTAGGTCAGGGACCCTACAATGAGCAGTTCTTC CASSLGQGPYNEQFF
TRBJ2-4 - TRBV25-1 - TGTGCCAGCAGTGACCCCAGAGGAACACTAGCCAAAAACATTCAGTACTTC CASSDPRGTLAKNIQYF
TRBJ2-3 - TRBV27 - TGTGCCAGCTTAGGGGGAGATACGCAGTATTTT CASLGGDTQYF
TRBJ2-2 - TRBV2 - TGTGCCAGCACCGTCACGGCAGGGGCGTCGGTCACCGGGGAGCTGTTTTTT CASTVTAGASVTGELFF
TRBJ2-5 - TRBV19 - TGTGCCAGTAGTATAGTAACAGCAGCGACCCAGTACTTC CASSIVTAATQYF
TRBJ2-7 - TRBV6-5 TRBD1 TGTGCCAGCAGACGACTCAGGACAGGTTTGGGTGAGCAGTACTTC CASRRLRTGLGEQYF
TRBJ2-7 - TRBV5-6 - TGTGCCAGCAGCATGGGGATCTACGAGCAGTACTTC CASSMGIYEQYF
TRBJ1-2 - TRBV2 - TGTGCCAGCAGTGAACTGGTCCGTGGGGGCTACACCTTC CASSELVRGGYTF
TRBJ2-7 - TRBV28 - TGTGCCAGCAGTTCCGCGGGTGCCGGGGGCGAGCAGTACTTC CASSSAGAGGEQYF
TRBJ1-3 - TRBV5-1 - TGCGCCAGCAGCGATTTCACCCGAAACACCATATATTTT CASSDFTRNTIYF
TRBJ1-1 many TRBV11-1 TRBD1 TGTGCCAGCAGCTCCCAAACACAGGGGGAGACTTTCTTT CASSSQTQGETFF
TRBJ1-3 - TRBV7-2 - TGTGCCAGCAGCTTAGGGGGGGAGGCGGGAAACACCATATATTTT CASSLGGEAGNTIYF
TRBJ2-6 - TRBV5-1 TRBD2 TGCGCCAGCAGCTTGGCGGCGGGAGCCTGGGCCAACGTCCTGACTTTC CASSLAAGAWANVLTF
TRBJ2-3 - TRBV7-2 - TGTGCCAGCAGCTTGGGACTGAGCACAGATACGCAGTATTTT CASSLGLSTDTQYF
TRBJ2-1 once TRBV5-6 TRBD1 TGTGCCAGCAGCGTCGACAGGGTCTACAATGAGCAGTTCTTC CASSVDRVYNEQFF
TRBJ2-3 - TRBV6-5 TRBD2 TGTGCCAGCAAGAGGACTAGCGGGACCACAGATACGCAGTATTTT CASKRTSGTTDTQYF
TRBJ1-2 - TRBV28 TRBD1 TGTGCCAGCAGGCTGGCAACAGGGGCCGCTGGCTACACCTTC CASRLATGAAGYTF
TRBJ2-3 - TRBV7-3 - TGTGCCAGCAGCCCCTCCGGGACCCAAAGCACAGATACGCGGTATTTT CASSPSGTQSTDTRYF
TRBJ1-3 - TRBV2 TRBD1 TGTGCCAGCAGAGAGACAGGGGGCGCAAATGGAAACACCATATATTTT CASRETGGANGNTIYF
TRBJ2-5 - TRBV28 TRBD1 TGTGCCAGCAGTTCGACAGGGGGCGGCCGCAAGACCCAGTACTTC CASSSTGGGRKTQYF
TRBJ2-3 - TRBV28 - TGTGCCAGCAGCCCGGCGGCGACAGATACGCAGTATTTT CASSPAATDTQYF